These 32 T cell receptor beta chains originate from one sample sequenced in a study of blood T cell repertoires in COVID-19. Generated by immunoSEQ multiplex PCR, the TCRdb table keeps only in-frame clones and is missing some. Of about 140,000 clones in the sample, around 80% were seen once. Sequenced sample: peripheral blood. Every receptor here comes from a man older than 75 with acute or convalescent COVID-19.

This chain joins TRBV18 and TRBJ2-7; a possible D gene is TRBD1 (6 bases). The length of the CDR3 is 16 residues. CDR1 and CDR2 (germline): KGHSH, LQKENI. With 4 bases removed from V and 2 bases from J, the gap between germline ends came to 18 bases. This chain's CDR3 is CASSQLGAQFPYEQYF. In DNA form, the CDR3 reads TGTGCCAGCTCACAATTGGGGGCGCAGTTCCCCTACGAGCAGTACTTC.

The chain has TRBV6-6 and TRBJ2-7; 7 nucleotides match TRBD1. This CDR3 is built from 14 residues. V lost 10 bases, J lost 4 bases, and 13 bases stayed unmatched. CDR1 is MNHNY and CDR2 is SVGAGI in the germline V gene (reference sequence). The CDR3 bases are TGTGCCACCCGACCCCGACAGGGCTCGTACGAGCAGTACTTC. Amino acid sequence: CATRPRQGSYEQYF.

The J gene is TRBJ2-7, the V gene TRBV6-5, with D possibly being TRBD2 (6 bases). V was pared by 7 bases and J by 2 bases, with 15 bases between. Germline-derived CDR1 and CDR2 are MNHEY and SVGAGI. The CDR3 length is 14 residues. CDR3 nucleotide sequence: TGTGCCAGCACCCGGATGGGGGGTCCCTACGAGCAGTACTTC. Translation: CASTRMGGPYEQYF.

The chain employs TRBV12-3 or TRBV12-4 and TRBJ2-7, with D perhaps matching TRBD1 (5 bases). Trimming cost V 7 bases and J 0 bases, with 10 bases left between them. The CDR3 loop spans 13 amino acids. CDR3 DNA: TGTGCCAGCACCCCCGACAGCTCCTACGAGCAGTACTTC. This encodes CASTPDSSYEQYF.

The chain couples TRBV2 to TRBJ1-5; 11 bases line up with TRBD1. CDR3 length equals 15 residues. With V trimmed by 5 bases and J by 5 bases, 5 bases remained unmatched. The germline gives CDR1 SNHLY, CDR2 FYNNEI. The CDR3 nucleotides are TGTGCCAGCAGTAACGGACAGGGGGCGTATCAGCCCCAGCATTTT. It codes for CASSNGQGAYQPQHF.

The chain combines TRBV7-3 with TRBJ2-2; 7 bases are a match to TRBD2. V lost 1 base, J lost 5 bases, and 7 bases stayed unmatched. The germline V gene has CDR1 SGHTA and CDR2 FQGTGA. CDR3 size: 16 residues. CDR3 loop: CASSLMGGANTGELFF. The DNA of the CDR3 is TGTGCCAGCAGCTTAATGGGAGGGGCTAATACCGGGGAGCTGTTTTTT.

This clone has more than one count but fewer than ten. This chain uses TRBV7-2 with TRBJ2-7; D call uncertain. V lost 0 bases to trimming and J lost 3 bases, with 9 bases between them. CDR3 length: 14 amino acids. CDR1 is SGHTA and CDR2 is FQGNSA in the germline V gene. The CDR3 DNA reads TGTGCCAGCAGCTTAGCGCTACGGAGCTACGAGCAGTACTTC. Encoded protein: CASSLALRSYEQYF.

The chain couples TRBV11-3 to TRBJ2-1; a weak D match, TRBD2 (6 bases). Trimming removed 4 bases at V and 6 bases at J, with 16 bases between. This CDR3 has 15 residues. Germline V gene lookup returns CDR1 SGHNT and CDR2 YENEEA. CDR3 coding DNA: TGTGCCAGCAGCTCACGGGGAGGTGGGGCCAATGAGCAGTTCTTC. Protein sequence: CASSSRGGGANEQFF.

The gene calls are TRBV13 and TRBJ2-1; 7 positions match TRBD2. The CDR3 is made up of 17 amino acids. V lost 3 bases, J lost 6 bases, and 14 bases stayed unmatched. CDR1 and CDR2 from the germline V gene are PRHDT and FYEKMQ (reference sequence). CDR3 in DNA: TGTGCCAGCAGCTTTTCGCGGGGGATGGTTTATTTCAATGAGCAGTTCTTC. Its translation: CASSFSRGMVYFNEQFF. The full variable domain, rest sourced from reference TRBV13 and TRBJ2-1, is AAGVIQSPRHLIKEKRETATLKCYPIPRHDTVYWYQQGPGQDPQFLISFYEKMQSDKGSIPDRFSAQQFSDYHSELNMSSLELGDSALYFCASSFSRGMVYFNEQFFGPGTRLTVL.

The chain has TRBV7-9 and TRBJ2-3, with 9 nucleotides matching TRBD1. The trim removed 3 bases at V and 6 bases at J, leaving 10 bases unmatched. Germline-derived CDR1 and CDR2 are SEHNR and FQNEAQ (reference sequence). This CDR3 is built from 16 residues. This chain's CDR3 is CASSLGTGLSSDTQYF. The CDR3 bases are TGTGCCAGCAGCTTGGGGACAGGGTTATCAAGTGATACGCAGTATTTT.

The rearrangement joins TRBV7-9 to TRBJ1-6; D gene ambiguous. Deletions cut 1 base from V and 7 bases from J, with 8 bases between. Germline CDR1 reads SEHNR; CDR2 reads FQNEAQ (reference sequence). The CDR3 has 14 residues. The CDR3 DNA sequence: TGTGCCAGCAGCTTAGGGGCAAACAATTCACCCCTCCACTTT. Translating gives CASSLGANNSPLHF.

J is TRBJ2-2 and V is TRBV7-2; D may be TRBD1 (5 bases). Germline CDR1 reads SGHTA; CDR2 reads FQGNSA. Trimming cost V 4 bases and J 5 bases, with 14 bases left between them. This CDR3 is built from 15 residues. The CDR3 sequence: CASSSQTASTGELFF. As DNA, the CDR3 is TGTGCCAGCAGCTCTCAGACAGCCTCAACCGGGGAGCTGTTTTTT. Full variable domain (rest looked up from reference TRBV7-2 and TRBJ2-2): GAGVSQSPSNKVTEKGKDVELRCDPISGHTALYWYRQSLGQGLEFLIYFQGNSAPDKSGLPSDRFSAERTGGSVSTLTIQRTQQEDSAVYLCASSSQTASTGELFFGEGSRLTVL.

V usage is TRBV6-5 and J usage is TRBJ1-1, with D unclear. Trimming pared 2 bases from V and 8 bases from J, leaving 9 bases between. The CDR3 runs 12 residues. Germline CDR1 reads MNHEY; CDR2 reads SVGAGI. This chain's CDR3 is CASSYVREEAFF. The CDR3 DNA is TGTGCCAGCAGTTACGTTCGGGAGGAAGCTTTCTTT.

This clone was found once. V gene TRBV7-2 combines with J gene TRBJ2-2, with TRBD1 matching over 8 bases. CDR1 SGHTA and CDR2 FQGNSA come from the germline V gene. J lost 3 bases, V lost 7 bases, and 4 bases had no gene match. The CDR3 is 14 residues long. The CDR3, as DNA: TGTGCCAGCACCCAGGGGGCCGACACCGGGGAGCTGTTTTTT. Translating gives CASTQGADTGELFF.

The gene calls are TRBV7-2 and TRBJ2-1; 7 bases agree with TRBD1. Looked up from germline, CDR1 is SGHTA and CDR2 is FQGNSA. This CDR3 region has 15 residues. Trimming took 2 bases from V and 4 from J; bases not matched to a gene: 5. The CDR3 reads CASSLQGQVYNEQFF. CDR3 nucleotide sequence: TGTGCCAGCAGCTTACAAGGACAGGTATACAATGAGCAGTTCTTC.

This sequence joins TRBV5-5 and TRBJ2-1; 10 nucleotides match TRBD2. Germline V gene lookup returns CDR1 SGHKS and CDR2 YYEKEE (reference sequence). J gave up 3 bases and V 4 bases, and 7 bases lay outside the gene matches. The CDR3 runs 16 residues. The CDR3 DNA reads as TGTGCCAGCAGCAAAACGTGGACTAGCGGCTACAATGAGCAGTTCTTC. Translated: CASSKTWTSGYNEQFF.

The CDR3 spells CASSLGRVPDPNEQFF. The CDR3 DNA reads TGTGCCAGCAGCTTAGGGCGGGTCCCTGATCCCAATGAGCAGTTCTTC. The chain uses TRBV11-2 and TRBJ2-1; a possible D gene is TRBD2 (5 bases). V was pared by 1 base and J by 6 bases, with 16 bases between. Per germline, CDR1 SGHAT and CDR2 FQNNGV. There are 16 residues in the CDR3.

V gene TRBV18 combines with J gene TRBJ2-3; 7 bases are a match to TRBD2. CDR3 length: 16 residues. The germline V gene encodes CDR1 KGHSH and CDR2 LQKENI. V lost 3 bases, J lost 4 bases, and 10 bases stayed unmatched. The CDR3 region has the DNA TGTGCCAGCTCACCGGGAGCGGGGATGACTTCAGATACGCAGTATTTT. Its protein is CASSPGAGMTSDTQYF.

J is TRBJ1-5 and V is TRBV27; D is unresolved. V was clipped by 3 bases and J by 3 bases, with 6 bases between them. Germline V lookup: CDR1 MNHEY, CDR2 SMNVEV (reference sequence). The CDR3 is 13 amino acids. This chain's CDR3 is CASSFTFNQPQHF. CDR3 DNA sequence: TGTGCCAGCAGTTTCACATTCAATCAGCCCCAGCATTTT.

V is TRBV10-3 and J is TRBJ2-7, with 9 bases lining up with TRBD1. V dropped 11 bases and J dropped 4; count of bases not matched to a gene: 18. The germline V gene encodes CDR1 ENHRY and CDR2 SYGVKD. This CDR3 spans 16 amino acids. The CDR3 DNA follows: TGTGCCTCCCATCGTAGCCGGGACAGGGAAGGTTACGAGCAGTACTTC. Its translation: CASHRSRDREGYEQYF.

The chain uses TRBV11-2 and TRBJ2-7; maybe TRBD1 (7 bases). Looked up from germline, CDR1 is SGHAT and CDR2 is FQNNGV. This CDR3 contains 14 residues. The ends were cut back, 1 base at V and 5 bases at J, with 12 bases in the middle. CDR3 nucleotides: TGTGCCAGCAGCTTAGGCCAGGGGGGCGACGAGCAGTACTTC. This gives the protein CASSLGQGGDEQYF. Full variable domain (outside the CDR3, taken from reference TRBV11-2 and TRBJ2-7): EAGVAQSPRYKIIEKRQSVAFWCNPISGHATLYWYQQILGQGPKLLIQFQNNGVVDDSQLPKDRFSAERLKGVDSTLKIQPAKLEDSAVYLCASSLGQGGDEQYFGPGTRLTVT.

This chain links TRBV7-3 with TRBJ2-3; TRBD2 matches at 7 bases. With 1 base clipped from V and 4 bases from J, the junction kept 8 bases outside the gene matches. The length of the CDR3 is 16 residues. Germline V gene sequence: CDR1 SGHTA, CDR2 FQGTGA. Here the CDR3 reads CASSLSSAGRSDTQYF. CDR3 DNA sequence: TGTGCCAGCAGCTTAAGCTCAGCGGGGAGATCAGATACGCAGTATTTT.

This rearrangement joins TRBV6-2 or TRBV6-3 to TRBJ2-1, with D perhaps matching TRBD2 (5 bases). V was shortened by 0 bases and J by 2 bases, with 11 bases between the two germline ends. CDR3 length: 16 residues. CDR1 MNHEY and CDR2 SVGEGT come from the germline V gene. The CDR3 bases are TGTGCCAGCAGTTACTCGATACTAGTAACCTACAATGAGCAGTTCTTC. This gives the protein CASSYSILVTYNEQFF.

This clone was picked up one time. The V gene is TRBV20-1, the J gene TRBJ1-6; TRBD1 matches 7 bases. The germline V gene encodes CDR1 DFQATT and CDR2 SNEGSKA (reference sequence). Losses at the gene ends were 3 bases for V and 10 bases for J; bases not matched to a gene: 9. This CDR3 is built from 14 residues. The CDR3, as DNA: TGCAGTGCTAGTGAGACAGGGTCGGGCTCACCCCTCCACTTT. Translating it yields CSASETGSGSPLHF.

This rearrangement joins TRBV6-2 or TRBV6-3 to TRBJ2-3; tentatively, D is TRBD1 (5 bases). CDR1 is MNHEY, CDR2 SVGEGT, per germline. Trimming cost V 0 bases and J 2 bases, with 12 bases left between them. The CDR3 has 16 amino acids. CDR3 region: CASSYSSGQLTDTQYF. CDR3 DNA: TGTGCCAGCAGTTACTCTTCAGGGCAACTCACAGATACGCAGTATTTT.

This chain joins TRBV7-2 and TRBJ2-5; D remains ambiguous. The length of the CDR3 is 14 residues. CDR1 SGHTA and CDR2 FQGNSA come from the germline V gene. V gave up 6 bases and J gave up 2 bases, with 13 bases separating them. For the CDR3, the DNA is TGTGCCAGCAGTGGGCCTCAGGTTCAAGAGACCCAGTACTTC. This codes for CASSGPQVQETQYF.

This chain links TRBV6-2 or TRBV6-3 with TRBJ1-2, with D unresolved. The V gene lost 2 bases and the J gene lost 5 bases, with 9 bases spanning the gap. Germline loops: CDR1 MNHEY, CDR2 SVGEGT. The CDR3 loop spans 13 amino acids. CDR3 sequence (DNA): TGTGCCAGCAGTTACGGGCAGAAGTATGGCTACACCTTC. It specifies CASSYGQKYGYTF.

This clone was observed once. This chain uses TRBV24-1 with TRBJ2-5; 11 bases fit TRBD1. From germline, CDR1 is KGHDR and CDR2 SFDVKD. J was trimmed by 5 bases and V by 5 bases; bases with no gene match: 6. CDR3 size: 15 residues. CDR3: CATSAGQGARETQYF. The CDR3 DNA sequence: TGTGCCACCAGTGCAGGACAGGGGGCGCGTGAGACCCAGTACTTC.

The chain employs TRBV12-3 or TRBV12-4 and TRBJ2-5; D is undetermined. The CDR3 sequence is 12 residues long. V was trimmed by 1 base and J by 4 bases, leaving 4 bases between them. The CDR3 nucleotides read TGTGCCAGCAGTTTAGTGGCAGAGACCCAGTACTTC. Translated: CASSLVAETQYF.

V gene TRBV12-3 or TRBV12-4 combines with J gene TRBJ2-7; TRBD1 matches at 8 bases. The CDR3 runs to 13 residues. J gave up 4 bases and V 5 bases, and 4 bases lay outside the gene matches. CDR3: CASSRGQEYEQYF. DNA for the CDR3: TGTGCCAGCAGTAGGGGACAGGAGTACGAGCAGTACTTC.

The chain carries TRBV30 and TRBJ1-1; 7 bases match TRBD1. Losses at the gene ends were 5 bases for V and 2 bases for J; bases not matched to a gene: 8. This CDR3 region has 14 residues. Germline lookup yields CDR1 GTSNPN and CDR2 SVGIG (reference sequence). The CDR3 DNA reads as TGTGCCTGGGATGGACAGGCTACTAACACTGAAGCTTTCTTT. As protein: CAWDGQATNTEAFF.

The V call is TRBV24-1, the J call TRBJ2-5; a possible D gene is TRBD2 (6 bases). This CDR3 is built from 12 residues. With 9 bases removed from V and 2 bases from J, the gap between germline ends came to 9 bases. CDR1 and CDR2 from the germline V gene are KGHDR and SFDVKD. The CDR3 sequence: CATRGTQETQYF. In DNA form, the CDR3 reads TGTGCCACCCGGGGGACTCAAGAGACCCAGTACTTC.